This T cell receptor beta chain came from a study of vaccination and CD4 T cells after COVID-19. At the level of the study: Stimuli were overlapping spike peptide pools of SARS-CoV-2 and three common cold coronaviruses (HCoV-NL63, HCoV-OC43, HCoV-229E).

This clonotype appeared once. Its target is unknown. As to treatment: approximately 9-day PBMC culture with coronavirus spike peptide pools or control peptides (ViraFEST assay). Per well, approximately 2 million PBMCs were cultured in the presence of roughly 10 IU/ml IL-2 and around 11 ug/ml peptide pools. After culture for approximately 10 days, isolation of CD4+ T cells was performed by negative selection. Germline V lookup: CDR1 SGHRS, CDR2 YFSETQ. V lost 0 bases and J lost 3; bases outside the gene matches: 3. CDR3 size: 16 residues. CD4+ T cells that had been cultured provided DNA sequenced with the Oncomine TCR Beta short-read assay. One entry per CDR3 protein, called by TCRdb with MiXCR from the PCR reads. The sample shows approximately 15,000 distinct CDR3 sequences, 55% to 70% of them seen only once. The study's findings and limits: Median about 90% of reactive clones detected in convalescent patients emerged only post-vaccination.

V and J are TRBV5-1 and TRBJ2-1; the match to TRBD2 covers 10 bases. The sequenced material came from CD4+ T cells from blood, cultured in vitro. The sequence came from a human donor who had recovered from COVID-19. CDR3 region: CASSLDPSGSYNEQFF. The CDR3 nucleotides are TGCGCCAGCAGCTTGGACCCTAGCGGGAGCTACAATGAGCAGTTCTTC. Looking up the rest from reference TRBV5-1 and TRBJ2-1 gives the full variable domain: KAGVTQTPRYLIKTRGQQVTLSCSPISGHRSVSWYQQTPGQGLQFLFEYFSETQRNKGNFPGRFSGRQFSNSRSEMNVSTLELGDSALYLCASSLDPSGSYNEQFFGPGTRLTVL.